This T cell receptor (beta chain) was documented in a study of shared clonotypes between healthy human individuals. Findings and limits, study-wide: Investigators expected sequencing depth to affect clonotype sharing among donors. Blood alone was sampled, and tissue repertoires likely differ. Enrolling few donors narrowed the genetic and exposure-history diversity that was represented.

Here immunoSEQ multiplex PCR was the method, and the copy in TCRdb shows in-frame clones only, minus some. The data hold 75,000 to 100,000 clones, with around half observed a single time. This clone was found once. The antigen is not known. All participating donors were Caucasian adults from Nashville, Tennessee. Germline V lookup: CDR1 MNHEY, CDR2 SVGAGI. The CDR3 has 14 residues. The V end was cut by 1 base, the J end by 4 bases, with 7 bases between. This clonotype was obtained from a woman in her thirties or forties in good health. Some clones in this sample may be carry-over from other donors' samples. V is TRBV6-5 and J is TRBJ2-2; D is uncertain. The specimen was PBMCs. This CDR3 is CASSYYSSTGELFF. The CDR3 coding sequence is TGTGCCAGCAGTTACTACTCTTCCACCGGGGAGCTGTTTTTT.